Shown below are 22 T cell receptor beta chains from a single sample sequenced in a study of T cells in narcolepsy. Produced via immunoSEQ multiplex PCR; TCRdb's table is partial and in-frame only. The sample holds some 16,000 clones, roughly two thirds seen once. The sequencing input was CD45RA- memory CD8+ T cells from PBMCs. All receptors derive from a human donor with narcolepsy.

This chain links TRBV7-6 with TRBJ2-6; TRBD1 might be the D (6 bases). The CDR3 runs to 16 residues. V was cut by 5 bases and J by 0 bases, with 11 bases left in between. Germline loops: CDR1 SGHVS, CDR2 FNYEAQ. CDR3 sequence (DNA): TGTGCCAGCAGCGGACCGGGACACTCTGGGGCCAACGTCCTGACTTTC. It yields the protein CASSGPGHSGANVLTF.

Worth noting for this clone: One end of the junction fails to match germline, which may point to a read error. The chain uses TRBV5-1 and TRBJ2-7, with a possible D match to TRBD2 (5 bases). CDR3 length: 17 residues. Germline-derived CDR1 and CDR2 are SGHRS and YFSETQ. In DNA form, the CDR3 reads TGCGCCAGCAGCTTGTCGGGAACGGATCCACCTTTAAACCCCTTTGGCTTC. This encodes CASSLSGTDPPLNPFGF. The variable domain in full, completed from reference TRBV5-1 and TRBJ2-7, reads KAGVTQTPRYLIKTRGQQVTLSCSPISGHRSVSWYQQTPGQGLQFLFEYFSETQRNKGNFPGRFSGRQFSNSRSEMNVSTLELGDSALYLCASSLSGTDPPLNPFGFGPGTRLTVT.

V usage is TRBV10-3 and J usage is TRBJ2-2; 8 positions agree with TRBD2. Germline trimming cut 4 bases from V and 9 bases from J; bases unmatched to any gene: 7. This CDR3 spans 14 amino acids. CDR1 is ENHRY and CDR2 is SYGVKD in the germline V gene. The CDR3 DNA sequence: TGTGCCATCAGTGGAGGGCTAGCGGGCCGGGAGCTGTTTTTT. It encodes CAISGGLAGRELFF.

As regards this clone: Being one base from a much bigger clone, this may be a read error. This specimen includes other DNA sequences encoding the same CDR3. The chain links TRBV4-1 to TRBJ1-4; tentatively, D is TRBD1 (5 bases). Trimming removed 4 bases at V and 8 bases at J, with 8 bases between. Per the germline V gene, CDR1 is MGHRA and CDR2 is YSYEKL. The CDR3 extends over 12 amino acids. CDR3 coding DNA: TGCGCCAGCAGCCCAGCAGGGGAAAAACTGTTTTTT. Protein: CASSPAGEKLFF.

The chain links TRBV2 to TRBJ2-7; 7 positions agree with TRBD2. The junction had 15 bases not matched to a gene; V was cut back by 8 bases and J by 5 bases. Per germline, CDR1 SNHLY and CDR2 FYNNEI. This CDR3 contains 15 residues. CDR3 in amino acids: CASVPRPGREDEQYF. In nucleotides, the CDR3 is TGTGCCAGCGTCCCCCGCCCAGGCCGGGAGGACGAGCAGTACTTC.

The sample holds a few counts of this clone. The rearrangement links TRBV7-6 to TRBJ2-2; no definite D call. CDR1 and CDR2 from the germline V gene are SGHVS and FNYEAQ. The V end lost 5 bases, the J end lost 5 bases, and 12 bases lay between the germline ends. The CDR3 has 14 amino acids. CDR3 in DNA: TGTGCCAGCAGCCCCTACACCGGGACCGGGGAGCTGTTTTTT. Amino acids: CASSPYTGTGELFF.

J is TRBJ2-7 and V is TRBV13, with 13 bases matching TRBD2. The CDR3 consists of 15 residues. V shed 3 bases and J 2 bases; nucleotides not matched to a gene: 1. The germline V gene has CDR1 PRHDT and CDR2 FYEKMQ (reference sequence). CDR3 coding DNA: TGTGCCAGCAGCTTCGGACTAGCGGGAGCCTACGAGCAGTACTTC. Protein: CASSFGLAGAYEQYF. Full variable domain (missing parts from reference TRBV13 and TRBJ2-7): AAGVIQSPRHLIKEKRETATLKCYPIPRHDTVYWYQQGPGQDPQFLISFYEKMQSDKGSIPDRFSAQQFSDYHSELNMSSLELGDSALYFCASSFGLAGAYEQYFGPGTRLTVT.

The gene calls are TRBV7-6 and TRBJ2-7; 7 nucleotides agree with TRBD1. V lost 3 bases and J lost 5; bases outside the gene matches: 7. The germline CDR1 and CDR2 sequences are SGHVS and FNYEAQ. The CDR3 is made up of 14 amino acids. The CDR3 sequence is CASSFTGAGDEQYF. The CDR3, as DNA: TGTGCCAGCAGCTTTACAGGGGCAGGGGACGAGCAGTACTTC.

This chain uses TRBV29-1 with TRBJ2-1, with TRBD2 matching 7 bases. After removal of 1 base from V and 3 bases from J, the junction contained 9 bases not matched to a gene. There are 16 residues in the CDR3. CDR1 is SQVTM, CDR2 ANQGSEA, per germline. The CDR3 DNA reads TGCAGCGTTGAAGGGGGTCTAGCGGAACGCTACAATGAGCAGTTCTTC. It yields the protein CSVEGGLAERYNEQFF.

The V call is TRBV7-9, the J call TRBJ2-5, with D possibly TRBD2 on 6 matching bases. Trimming left V 5 bases short and J 2 bases short, with 12 bases between. CDR3 size: 14 residues. The germline V gene encodes CDR1 SEHNR and CDR2 FQNEAQ (reference sequence). DNA for the CDR3: TGTGCCAGCAGCACCCCCCGGGAGCAAGAGACCCAGTACTTC. Translating gives CASSTPREQETQYF.

The chain joins TRBV27 to TRBJ2-5; no definite D call. Germline V gene data show CDR1 as MNHEY and CDR2 as SMNVEV (reference sequence). V lost 2 bases, J lost 2 bases, and 6 bases lay in between. The CDR3 loop spans 13 amino acids. The CDR3 reads CASSLTYQETQYF. CDR3 in DNA: TGTGCCAGCAGTTTAACCTATCAAGAGACCCAGTACTTC.

The chain joins TRBV11-2 to TRBJ1-4, with D possibly TRBD1 on 5 matching bases. The CDR3 is made up of 18 amino acids. Germline CDR1 SGHAT, CDR2 FQNNGV. The V and J ends lost 5 bases and 3 bases respectively, with 22 bases between them. The CDR3 nucleotides are TGTGCCAGCAGCAACAGACAGCTATTTTTTAGAGCTAATGAAAAACTGTTTTTT. It codes for CASSNRQLFFRANEKLFF.

The chain uses TRBV6-5 and TRBJ2-5; D is perhaps TRBD1 or TRBD2 (5 bases each). The ends were cut back, 2 bases at V and 4 bases at J, with 14 bases in the middle. Germline V CDR1 and CDR2: MNHEY, SVGAGI. The CDR3 runs to 15 residues. The chain's CDR3 is CASSYGTGGLETQYF. Written as DNA, the CDR3 is TGTGCCAGCAGTTACGGGACGGGCGGCTTAGAGACCCAGTACTTC.

To note about this clone: The sample contains more than one DNA sequence encoding this CDR3. The chain employs TRBV7-6 and TRBJ2-3; a possible D gene is TRBD1 (5 bases). There are 14 residues in the CDR3. Germline CDR1 reads SGHVS; CDR2 reads FNYEAQ. V lost 1 base and J lost 5, with 10 bases in between. The CDR3 sequence is CASSLGGAVDTQYF. The CDR3, as DNA: TGTGCCAGCAGCTTAGGGGGCGCGGTAGATACGCAGTATTTT.

The chain uses TRBV11-1 and TRBJ2-1; TRBD2 aligns across 7 bases. The CDR3 has 16 amino acids. Germline-derived CDR1 and CDR2 are SGHAT and FQDESV (reference sequence). The J segment lost 0 bases and the V segment lost 7 bases, leaving 9 bases of the junction unmatched. CDR3 nucleotides: TGTGCCAGCACCGGAGCGGGGTGGGTCTCCTACAATGAGCAGTTCTTC. Translated: CASTGAGWVSYNEQFF.

The rearrangement links TRBV4-1 to TRBJ1-2, with no clear D. The CDR3 sequence is 15 residues long. The germline CDR1 and CDR2 sequences are MGHRA and YSYEKL. Deletions cut 4 bases from V and 3 bases from J, with 15 bases between. The CDR3 loop is CASSPSAGLDYGYTF. The DNA of the CDR3 is TGCGCCAGCAGCCCTTCCGCAGGACTGGACTATGGCTACACCTTC.

V usage is TRBV6-5 and J usage is TRBJ2-2; D is perhaps TRBD2 (5 bases). V dropped 0 bases and J dropped 5 bases, with 10 bases sitting between them. The CDR3 spans 15 residues. From germline, CDR1 is MNHEY and CDR2 SVGAGI. For the CDR3, the DNA is TGTGCCAGCAGTTACTCGAATTGGGAGACCGGGGAGCTGTTTTTT. Translation gives CASSYSNWETGELFF.

V gene TRBV6-6 combines with J gene TRBJ2-1, with 12 bases lining up with TRBD2. CDR3 size: 16 residues. V shed 2 bases and J 7 bases; nucleotides not matched to a gene: 6. Germline assignment: CDR1 MNHNY and CDR2 SVGAGI (reference sequence). This chain's CDR3 is CASSYSGLAGGNEQFF. The CDR3, as DNA: TGTGCCAGCAGTTACAGCGGCCTAGCGGGGGGGAATGAGCAGTTCTTC.

J is TRBJ1-6 and V is TRBV7-6; weak D call: TRBD1 (5 bases). The V and J ends lost 4 bases and 0 bases respectively, with 7 bases between them. Germline V CDR1 and CDR2: SGHVS, FNYEAQ. The CDR3 contains 15 residues. Here the CDR3 reads CASSSDSSYNSPLHF. In DNA form, the CDR3 reads TGTGCCAGCAGCTCAGACAGCTCCTATAATTCACCCCTCCACTTT.

The V call is TRBV18, the J call TRBJ1-2; D ambiguous. Germline V gene lookup returns CDR1 KGHSH and CDR2 LQKENI. This CDR3 comprises 13 residues. V lost 2 bases and J lost 3, with 7 bases in between. This CDR3 is CASSPVQYYGYTF. The CDR3 DNA reads TGTGCCAGCTCACCAGTACAGTACTATGGCTACACCTTC.

This clone came up a few times. The V call is TRBV5-1, the J call TRBJ2-5; D may be TRBD1 (5 bases). Germline CDR1 reads SGHRS; CDR2 reads YFSETQ. The V end was cut by 0 bases, the J end by 5 bases, with 14 bases between. CDR3 size: 15 residues. CDR3 loop: CASSLGQGMWETQYF. CDR3 sequence (DNA): TGCGCCAGCAGCTTGGGCCAGGGTATGTGGGAGACCCAGTACTTC.

The rearrangement links TRBV6-1 to TRBJ1-2; no clear D. This CDR3 region has 15 residues. Germline CDR1 is MNHNS and CDR2 is SASEGT. V gave up 7 bases and J gave up 5 bases, with 20 bases separating them. Here the CDR3 reads CASTYGRSGNYGYTF. The CDR3 nucleotides read TGTGCCAGCACGTATGGGAGGTCAGGCAATTATGGCTACACCTTC.